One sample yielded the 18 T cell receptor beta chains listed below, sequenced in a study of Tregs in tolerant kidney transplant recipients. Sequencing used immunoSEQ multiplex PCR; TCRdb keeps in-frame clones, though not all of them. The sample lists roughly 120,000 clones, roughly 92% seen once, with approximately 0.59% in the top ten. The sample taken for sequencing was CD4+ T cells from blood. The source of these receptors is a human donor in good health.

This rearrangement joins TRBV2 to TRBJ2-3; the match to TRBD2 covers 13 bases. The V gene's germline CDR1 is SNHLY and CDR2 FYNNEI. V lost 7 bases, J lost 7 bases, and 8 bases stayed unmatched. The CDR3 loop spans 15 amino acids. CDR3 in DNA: TGTGCCAGCACCCAACTAGCGGGAGGGCCAAATACGCAGTATTTT. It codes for CASTQLAGGPNTQYF.

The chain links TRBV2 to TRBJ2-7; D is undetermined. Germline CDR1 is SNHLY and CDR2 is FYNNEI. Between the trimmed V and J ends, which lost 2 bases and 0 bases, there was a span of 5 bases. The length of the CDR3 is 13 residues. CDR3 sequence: CASSESLSYEQYF. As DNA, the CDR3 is TGTGCCAGCAGTGAATCCCTCTCCTACGAGCAGTACTTC.

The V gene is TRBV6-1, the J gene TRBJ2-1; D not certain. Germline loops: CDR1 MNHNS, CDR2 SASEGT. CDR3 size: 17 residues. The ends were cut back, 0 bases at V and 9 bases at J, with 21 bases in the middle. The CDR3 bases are TGTGCCAGCAGTGAAGCTTTGACTTCGCACGTTATGGGTGAGCAGTTCTTC. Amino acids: CASSEALTSHVMGEQFF.

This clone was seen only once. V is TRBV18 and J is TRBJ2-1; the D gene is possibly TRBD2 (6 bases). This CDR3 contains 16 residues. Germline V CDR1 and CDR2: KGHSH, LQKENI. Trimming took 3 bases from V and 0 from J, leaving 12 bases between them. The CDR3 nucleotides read TGTGCCAGCTCACCGCTAGCGTTGAGCTCCTACAATGAGCAGTTCTTC. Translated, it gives CASSPLALSSYNEQFF.

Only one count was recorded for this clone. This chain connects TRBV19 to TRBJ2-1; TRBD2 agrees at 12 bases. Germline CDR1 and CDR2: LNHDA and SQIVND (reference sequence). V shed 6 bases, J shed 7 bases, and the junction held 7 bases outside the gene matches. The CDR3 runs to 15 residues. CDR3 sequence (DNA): TGTGCCAGTAGCCAGACTAGCGGGAGACGGAATGAGCAGTTCTTC. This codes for CASSQTSGRRNEQFF.

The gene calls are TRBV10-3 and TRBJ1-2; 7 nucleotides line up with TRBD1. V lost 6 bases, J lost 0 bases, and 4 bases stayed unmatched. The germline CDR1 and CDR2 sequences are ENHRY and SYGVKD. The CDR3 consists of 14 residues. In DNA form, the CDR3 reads TGTGCCATCAGACCCGACAGGGCTAACTATGGCTACACCTTC. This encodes CAIRPDRANYGYTF.

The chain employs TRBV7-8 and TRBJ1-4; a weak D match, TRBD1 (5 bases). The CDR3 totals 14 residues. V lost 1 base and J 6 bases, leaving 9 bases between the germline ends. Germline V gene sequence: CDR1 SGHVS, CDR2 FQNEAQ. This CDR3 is CASSLGGIDEKLFF. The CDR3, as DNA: TGTGCCAGCAGCTTAGGGGGGATCGATGAAAAACTGTTTTTT.

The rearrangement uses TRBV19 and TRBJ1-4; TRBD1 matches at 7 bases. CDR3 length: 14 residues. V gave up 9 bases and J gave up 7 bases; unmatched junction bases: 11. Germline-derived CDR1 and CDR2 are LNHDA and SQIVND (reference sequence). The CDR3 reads CASPRGDVGEKLFF. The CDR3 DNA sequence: TGTGCCAGCCCCAGGGGGGATGTAGGTGAAAAACTGTTTTTT.

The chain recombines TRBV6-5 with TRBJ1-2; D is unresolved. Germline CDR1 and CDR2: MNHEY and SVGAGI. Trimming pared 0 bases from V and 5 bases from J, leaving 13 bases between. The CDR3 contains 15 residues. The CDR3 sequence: CASSYSWQATYGYTF. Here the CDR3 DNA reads TGTGCCAGCAGTTACTCTTGGCAGGCGACTTATGGCTACACCTTC.

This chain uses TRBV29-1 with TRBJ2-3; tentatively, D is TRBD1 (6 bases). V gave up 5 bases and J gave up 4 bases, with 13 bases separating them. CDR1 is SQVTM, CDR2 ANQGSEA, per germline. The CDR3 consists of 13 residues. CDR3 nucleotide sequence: TGCAGCGTTCAACAGGGCTTCGCAGATACGCAGTATTTT. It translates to CSVQQGFADTQYF.

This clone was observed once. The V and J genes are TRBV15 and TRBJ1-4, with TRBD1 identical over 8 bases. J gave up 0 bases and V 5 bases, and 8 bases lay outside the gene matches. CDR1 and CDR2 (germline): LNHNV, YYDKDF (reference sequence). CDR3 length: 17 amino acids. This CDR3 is CATSQGQAFATNEKLFF. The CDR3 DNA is TGTGCCACCAGCCAGGGACAGGCTTTCGCAACTAATGAAAAACTGTTTTTT.

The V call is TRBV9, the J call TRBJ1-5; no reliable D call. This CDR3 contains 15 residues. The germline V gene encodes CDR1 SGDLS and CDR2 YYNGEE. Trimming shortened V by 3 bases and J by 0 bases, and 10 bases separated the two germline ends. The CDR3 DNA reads TGTGCCAGCAGCGGGGGAGACTATAGCAATCAGCCCCAGCATTTT. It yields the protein CASSGGDYSNQPQHF.

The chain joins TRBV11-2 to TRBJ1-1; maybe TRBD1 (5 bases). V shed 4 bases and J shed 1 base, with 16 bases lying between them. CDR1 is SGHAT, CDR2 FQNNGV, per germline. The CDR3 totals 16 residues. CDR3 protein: CASSSSSAGGNTEAFF. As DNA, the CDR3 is TGTGCCAGCAGCTCGTCTTCGGCCGGGGGGAACACTGAAGCTTTCTTT.

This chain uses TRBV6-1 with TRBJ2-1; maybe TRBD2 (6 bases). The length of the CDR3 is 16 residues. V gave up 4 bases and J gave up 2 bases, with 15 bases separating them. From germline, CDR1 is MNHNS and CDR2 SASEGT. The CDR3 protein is CASSARKGGAYNEQFF. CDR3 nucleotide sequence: TGTGCCAGCAGTGCGCGTAAGGGCGGGGCCTACAATGAGCAGTTCTTC.

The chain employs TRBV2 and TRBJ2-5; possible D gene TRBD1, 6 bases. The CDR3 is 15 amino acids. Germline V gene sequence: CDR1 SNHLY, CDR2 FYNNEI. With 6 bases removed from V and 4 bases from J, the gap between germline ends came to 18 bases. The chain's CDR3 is CASSYTLGAPETQYF. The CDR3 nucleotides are TGTGCCAGCAGCTACACCCTGGGGGCGCCAGAGACCCAGTACTTC.

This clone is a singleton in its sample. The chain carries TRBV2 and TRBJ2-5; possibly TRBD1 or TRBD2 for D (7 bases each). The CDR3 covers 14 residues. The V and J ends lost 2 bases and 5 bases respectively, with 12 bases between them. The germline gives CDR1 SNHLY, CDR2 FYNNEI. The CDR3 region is CASSENRGGETQYF. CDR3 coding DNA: TGTGCCAGCAGTGAAAACAGGGGAGGGGAGACCCAGTACTTC.

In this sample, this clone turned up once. In nucleotides, the CDR3 is TGTGCCAGCTCACCAAACAGGGCCAATCAGCCCCAGCATTTT. Translated, it gives CASSPNRANQPQHF. The rearrangement uses TRBV18 and TRBJ1-5; possibly TRBD1 for D (6 bases). The CDR3 loop spans 14 amino acids. Germline V gene sequence: CDR1 KGHSH, CDR2 LQKENI. V lost 2 bases, J lost 3 bases, and 8 bases lay in between. The full variable domain, in which reference TRBV18 and TRBJ1-5 provide the parts outside the CDR3, is NAGVMQNPRHLVRRRGQEARLRCSPMKGHSHVYWYRQLPEEGLKFMVYLQKENIIDESGMPKERFSAEFPKEGPSILRIQQVVRGDSAAYFCASSPNRANQPQHFGDGTRLSIL.

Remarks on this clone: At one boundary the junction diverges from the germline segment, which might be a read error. The CDR3 sequence: CASSQGVGVLFF. Written as DNA, the CDR3 is TGTGCCAGCAGCCAAGGGGTCGGGGTGCTGTTTTTT. The V and J genes are TRBV7-3 and TRBJ2-2; the D gene could be TRBD1 or TRBD2 (5 bases each). The CDR3 is 12 residues long. CDR1 SGHTA and CDR2 FQGTGA come from the germline V gene.